Each of the 12 T cell receptor beta chains below was sequenced from the same sample in a study of T cell responses to AZD1222 COVID-19 vaccine (dated by TCRdb to the early 2020s). The time point label corresponds to: about 28 days (+/-7) after the second vaccine dose. The library came from the immunoSEQ multiplex PCR assay. The source is immuneACCESS, and TCRdb retained only in-frame sequences with V and J called. Part of the clones is not carried over; for the studies checked, unresolved V genes explain less than half of this, and the remainder is unexplained. A total of more than 95,000 clones appear in this sample, roughly 89% of them only once. The ten largest make up 35% to 55% of the sample. The specimen was peripheral blood, collected 28 days after the second AZD1222 dose. The receptors come from an adult who received the AZD1222 COVID-19 vaccine.

The rearrangement uses TRBV28 and TRBJ2-6; D is unclear. CDR3 length: 15 residues. V was pared by 10 bases and J by 0 bases, with 13 bases between. From germline, CDR1 is MDHEN and CDR2 SYDVKM. CDR3 sequence: CATGQAPSGANVLTF. For the CDR3, the DNA is TGTGCCACCGGGCAGGCCCCCTCTGGGGCCAACGTCCTGACTTTC.

V is TRBV7-2 and J is TRBJ2-1; D could derive from TRBD1 or TRBD2 (5 bases each). This CDR3 has 14 amino acids. The V and J ends lost 0 bases and 10 bases respectively, with 13 bases between them. Germline V gene lookup returns CDR1 SGHTA and CDR2 FQGNSA. The chain's CDR3 is CASSLAGARREQFF. CDR3 in DNA: TGTGCCAGCAGCTTAGCCGGGGCGAGGAGAGAGCAGTTCTTC.

Note on this clone: The same CDR3 can be traced to other DNA sequences in this sample. The rearrangement uses TRBV5-1 and TRBJ2-1, with a possible D match to TRBD2 (6 bases). Per germline, CDR1 SGHRS and CDR2 YFSETQ. The CDR3 is made up of 15 amino acids. Trimming cost V 4 bases and J 2 bases, with 13 bases left between them. The CDR3 DNA is TGCGCCAGCAGCCCCGGGACTCCTGCCTACAATGAGCAGTTCTTC. Translation: CASSPGTPAYNEQFF.

The CDR3 here is CASSLGQGAVEQYF. CDR3 bases: TGTGCCAGCAGCTTGGGTCAGGGGGCGGTTGAGCAGTACTTC. V gene TRBV5-6 combines with J gene TRBJ2-7; 8 bases are a match to TRBD1. Trimming took 0 bases from V and 7 from J; bases not matched to a gene: 6. This CDR3 comprises 14 residues. Germline CDR1 and CDR2: SGHDT and YYEEEE.

This clone was counted a single time. The rearrangement uses TRBV2 and TRBJ2-3; 12 positions agree with TRBD2. The CDR3 contains 16 residues. In germline, CDR1 is SNHLY, CDR2 FYNNEI. The V segment lost 3 bases and the J segment 5 bases; nucleotides outside the gene matches: 6. DNA for the CDR3: TGTGCCAGCAGTGAGATTCTAGCGGGAGGGGGAGATACGCAGTATTTT. This sequence encodes CASSEILAGGGDTQYF.

The gene calls are TRBV25-1 and TRBJ1-2; tentative D call: TRBD1 (6 bases). The ends were cut back, 3 bases at V and 1 base at J, with 9 bases in the middle. Germline CDR1 and CDR2: MGHDK and SYGVNS. There are 14 residues in the CDR3. This CDR3 is CASSEGHDNYGYTF. CDR3 DNA sequence: TGTGCCAGCAGTGAGGGACACGATAACTATGGCTACACCTTC.

This sequence joins TRBV7-2 and TRBJ1-1; 7 nucleotides align to TRBD1. CDR3 length: 14 residues. Germline values: CDR1 SGHTA, CDR2 FQGNSA. V lost 5 bases to trimming and J lost 5 bases; unmatched junction nucleotides: 8. CDR3 DNA: TGTGCCAGCAGCGTACAGGGGCAGGGAACTGAAGCTTTCTTT. Its protein is CASSVQGQGTEAFF.

The J gene is TRBJ2-7, the V gene TRBV7-3, with 13 bases that match TRBD2. V gave up 1 base and J gave up 0 bases; unmatched junction bases: 9. Germline values: CDR1 SGHTA, CDR2 FQGTGA. The CDR3 covers 19 residues. The CDR3 region is CASSLRPDRLAGGSYEQYF. The CDR3 DNA sequence: TGTGCCAGCAGCTTAAGGCCAGATCGACTAGCGGGAGGCTCCTACGAGCAGTACTTC.

The chain carries TRBV7-9 and TRBJ1-5; D is unresolved. CDR1 and CDR2 from the germline V gene are SEHNR and FQNEAQ (reference sequence). The germline V and J ends were trimmed by 4 bases and 6 bases, with 7 bases remaining between them. The CDR3 length is 12 residues. The CDR3 DNA reads as TGTGCCAGCAGCTCGACGGGTCAGCCCCAGCATTTT. Its translation: CASSSTGQPQHF.

The V and J genes are TRBV15 and TRBJ2-7; D is uncertain. The CDR3 sequence is 13 residues long. V lost 3 bases and J lost 2, with 8 bases in between. CDR1 LNHNV and CDR2 YYDKDF come from the germline V gene (reference sequence). The CDR3, as DNA: TGTGCCACCAGCAGTCAATCCCCCTACGAGCAGTACTTC. Amino acid sequence: CATSSQSPYEQYF.

The chain joins TRBV9 to TRBJ2-1, with TRBD1 as a possible D gene (6 bases). This CDR3 has 14 residues. V was pared by 0 bases and J by 4 bases, with 8 bases between. Germline V gene data show CDR1 as SGDLS and CDR2 as YYNGEE. CDR3 nucleotide sequence: TGTGCCAGCAGCGTAGGGGGGCAATACAATGAGCAGTTCTTC. As protein: CASSVGGQYNEQFF.

This clone showed up just a few times. The V gene is TRBV27, the J gene TRBJ2-2; D gene unclear. The CDR3 extends over 14 amino acids. Trimming removed 0 bases from V and 4 bases from J, with 6 bases in between. CDR1 and CDR2 (germline): MNHEY, SMNVEV (reference sequence). The CDR3 sequence: CASSLSRVTGELFF. The CDR3 bases are TGTGCCAGCAGTTTATCGAGAGTCACCGGGGAGCTGTTTTTT.